This TCR beta chain emerged from a study of blood T cell repertoires in COVID-19. Across the whole study: PBMCs, B-cell-depleted T cells, or T cells were the source of the cDNA or gDNA that made up the material.

This clone was found a few times. Trimming cost V 2 bases and J 4 bases; bases outside gene matches: 10. Germline CDR1 is GTSNPN and CDR2 is SVGIG (reference sequence). The CDR3 covers 15 residues. Measured with immunoSEQ multiplex PCR; TCRdb has only the in-frame clones, and not every one. The top ten clones hold 2.6% of a sample with 40,000 to 60,000 clones, 86% of them seen once. The chain couples TRBV30 to TRBJ1-2, with TRBD1 matching 7 bases. The TCR sequence derives from a woman older than 75 with COVID-19, enrolled during active disease. Material: peripheral blood. The CDR3 DNA reads as TGTGCCTGGAGTCCCCTTGACAGGGTAGGCTATGGCTACACCTTC. This translates into CAWSPLDRVGYGYTF.